This T cell receptor beta chain was captured in a study of Ad26.COV2.S vaccination and SARS-CoV-2 variants. Across the study: Donor got 5x10^10 or 1x10^11 viral particles of Ad26.COV2.S.

This sample's treatment: roughly 20 received Ad26.COV2.S at low or high dose, single or two shots; about five received placebo; per-sample allocation not given. Each sample was drawn 63 days after the first injection (of vaccine or placebo). V gave up 0 bases and J gave up 0 bases, with 9 bases separating them. CDR1 is LGHDT, CDR2 YNNKEL, per germline (reference sequence). The CDR3 has 15 amino acids. Profiling relied on immunoSEQ multiplex PCR, and the TCRdb table lists in-frame clones only, not all of them. The repertoire holds hundreds of thousands of clones, with 70% to 90% as singletons. This clone was seen at least ten times.

Sequencing was performed on peripheral blood, taken in a trial of Ad26.COV2.S vaccine versus placebo. V is TRBV3-1 (or the pseudogene TRBV3-2) and J is TRBJ2-7; D unclear. The receptor's source is a person aged 18-60 years who received the Ad26.COV2.S COVID-19 vaccine or a placebo. CDR3 DNA: TGTGCCAGCAGCCAAGATAGGGCACTCTCCTACGAGCAGTACTTC. This gives the protein CASSQDRALSYEQYF.